This T cell receptor beta chain was documented in a study of neurological immune-mediated disorders. Broader study findings: HTLV-1-associated myelopathy had the most TCR clonal expansion, while multiple sclerosis had the least, a level that fell below healthy controls.

The germline CDR1 and CDR2 sequences are DFQATT and SNEGSKA (reference sequence). Trimming shortened V by 2 bases and J by 2 bases, and 15 bases separated the two germline ends. CDR3 length: 15 amino acids. Template-switch 5'RACE cDNA synthesis added a 10-nucleotide unique molecular identifier. TCRdb called the 5' RACE reads again in MiXCR, with one record for every CDR3 protein. Of tens of thousands of distinct CDR3 sequences in the sample, approximately 10% were seen once. It was blood bank volunteers in Maryland, USA who made up the healthy controls. The starting material, 2 million PBMCs stored at -80 C, gave rise to the unsorted libraries. In its sample, this clonotype was seen many times. Its antigen remains unidentified.

The receptor comes from a man in his 60s in good health. This chain connects TRBV20-1 to TRBJ1-1; TRBD1 might be the D (5 bases). The material sequenced was PBMCs. The CDR3 reads CSARHQRRGNTEAFF. The CDR3 DNA reads TGCAGTGCTAGACATCAGAGGAGGGGAAACACTGAAGCTTTCTTT.